This paragraph covers one T cell receptor (beta chain) sequence. Treatment defined: some 20 received Ad26.COV2.S at low or high dose, single or two shots; several received placebo; per-sample allocation not given. Day 63 following the first vaccine or placebo injection was when the samples were taken. The protocol was immunoSEQ multiplex PCR, while the TCRdb copy is restricted to in-frame clones and leaves out a portion. The table has approximately 400,000 clones, roughly 85% seen once. This entry comes from a study of Ad26.COV2.S vaccination and SARS-CoV-2 variants. Overall study context: Ad26.COV2.S arm of COV1001 included the donor. Intramuscular Ad26.COV2.S doses were given once or twice, 56 days apart.

With V trimmed by 6 bases and J by 0 bases, 18 bases remained unmatched. The germline V gene encodes CDR1 MNHEY and CDR2 SVGEGT. This CDR3 comprises 19 residues. The V and J genes are TRBV6-2 or TRBV6-3 and TRBJ2-3; the match to TRBD2 covers 7 bases. The material was peripheral blood, obtained in a trial of Ad26.COV2.S vaccine versus placebo. The clonotype comes from a person between 18 and 65 years old who received the Ad26.COV2.S COVID-19 vaccine or a placebo. CDR3 sequence (DNA): TGTGCCAGCAGCCCTCGGGGACTATTCTTTAATCTTAGCACAGATACGCAGTATTTT. The encoded protein is CASSPRGLFFNLSTDTQYF.